These 19 T cell receptor beta chains share one sample of origin, sequenced in a study of cytomegalovirus exposure and HLA in healthy donors. Assay used: immunoSEQ multiplex PCR; TCRdb lists only in-frame clones, some missing. The sample has a few hundred thousand clones; just over 90% are singletons. Sample: PBMCs. The receptors derive from a woman aged 18-30 years in good health and CMV-seronegative.

This clone was counted once. The sample contains more than one DNA sequence encoding this CDR3. The chain couples TRBV27 to TRBJ1-1; TRBD1 is a possible D gene (6 bases). From germline, CDR1 is MNHEY and CDR2 SMNVEV (reference sequence). V was trimmed by 3 bases and J by 1 base, leaving 9 bases between them. The CDR3 contains 14 residues. This chain's CDR3 is CASSFGGANTEAFF. CDR3 in DNA: TGTGCCAGCAGTTTTGGGGGGGCGAACACTGAAGCTTTCTTT.

The J gene is TRBJ1-1, the V gene TRBV27; maybe TRBD1 (5 bases). CDR3 length: 15 amino acids. Trimming removed 0 bases at V and 5 bases at J, with 13 bases between. Germline values: CDR1 MNHEY, CDR2 SMNVEV (reference sequence). CDR3 in amino acids: CASSLSGIGGTEAFF. As DNA, the CDR3 is TGTGCCAGCAGTTTATCTGGAATCGGGGGAACTGAAGCTTTCTTT.

This sequence joins TRBV30 and TRBJ2-5, with D possibly matching TRBD2 (6 bases). CDR3 size: 15 residues. The germline V gene encodes CDR1 GTSNPN and CDR2 SVGIG (reference sequence). The V and J ends lost 2 bases and 3 bases respectively, with 16 bases between them. In DNA, the CDR3 is TGTGCCTGGAGTCCACTAGGACGCGGGGAAGAGACCCAGTACTTC. It translates to CAWSPLGRGEETQYF.

The chain combines TRBV7-9 with TRBJ2-7; 11 nucleotides match TRBD2. From germline, CDR1 is SEHNR and CDR2 FQNEAQ (reference sequence). The V segment lost 8 bases and the J segment 3 bases; nucleotides outside the gene matches: 6. This CDR3 has 14 amino acids. Here the CDR3 reads CASYNSGRDYEQYF. CDR3 DNA sequence: TGTGCCAGCTATAATAGCGGGAGGGACTACGAGCAGTACTTC.

V gene TRBV13 combines with J gene TRBJ2-2, with D possibly being TRBD1 (6 bases). CDR1 and CDR2 (germline): PRHDT, FYEKMQ (reference sequence). The length of the CDR3 is 16 residues. V shed 3 bases and J shed 6 bases, with 17 bases lying between them. The CDR3 nucleotides read TGTGCCAGCAGCTTCGGACAGCCGACTGGGGCCGGGGAGCTGTTTTTT. It translates to CASSFGQPTGAGELFF.

The CDR3 is CASSLSLEEDEQFF. The CDR3, as DNA: TGTGCCAGCAGCTTATCCCTAGAAGAAGATGAGCAGTTCTTC. The rearrangement uses TRBV7-9 and TRBJ2-1; D unresolved. CDR1 and CDR2 (germline): SEHNR, FQNEAQ (reference sequence). V lost 2 bases and J 8 bases, leaving 13 bases between the germline ends. The CDR3 length is 14 residues.

The chain recombines TRBV19 with TRBJ1-1; 7 nucleotides line up with TRBD1. Germline values: CDR1 LNHDA, CDR2 SQIVND (reference sequence). CDR3 length equals 14 residues. The J segment lost 0 bases and the V segment lost 6 bases, leaving 4 bases of the junction unmatched. CDR3 bases: TGTGCCAGTAGATTACAGGGGATGAACACTGAAGCTTTCTTT. It yields the protein CASRLQGMNTEAFF.

The chain joins TRBV18 to TRBJ1-4, with 8 bases lining up with TRBD1. The CDR3 runs to 15 residues. Germline CDR1 and CDR2: KGHSH and LQKENI. Germline trimming cut 4 bases from V and 5 bases from J; bases unmatched to any gene: 6. The DNA of the CDR3 is TGTGCCAGCTCACTTAGGGACAGGCTAAATGAAAAACTGTTTTTT. Its translation: CASSLRDRLNEKLFF.

The chain links TRBV28 to TRBJ2-7; TRBD1 agrees at 10 bases. Trimming cost V 6 bases and J 3 bases; bases outside gene matches: 14. CDR1 is MDHEN and CDR2 is SYDVKM in the germline V gene. CDR3 length equals 17 residues. DNA for the CDR3: TGTGCCAGCAGACCAGTTGAGCCGGGACAGGGGCTCTACGAGCAGTACTTC. Amino acid sequence: CASRPVEPGQGLYEQYF.

The chain couples TRBV18 to TRBJ1-5; 9 bases fit TRBD1. The CDR3 is made up of 17 amino acids. Per the germline V gene, CDR1 is KGHSH and CDR2 is LQKENI. Losses at the gene ends were 2 bases for V and 2 bases for J; bases not matched to a gene: 7. DNA of the CDR3: TGTGCCAGCTCACCAGGGACAGGGTCGCTAGGCAATCAGCCCCAGCATTTT. Encoded protein: CASSPGTGSLGNQPQHF. The entire variable domain, with the rest obtained from reference TRBV18 and TRBJ1-5, is as follows: NAGVMQNPRHLVRRRGQEARLRCSPMKGHSHVYWYRQLPEEGLKFMVYLQKENIIDESGMPKERFSAEFPKEGPSILRIQQVVRGDSAAYFCASSPGTGSLGNQPQHFGDGTRLSIL.

The chain is built from TRBV5-1 and TRBJ2-7, with 10 bases identical to TRBD1. The CDR3 is 16 amino acids. From germline, CDR1 is SGHRS and CDR2 YFSETQ. Trimming at V came to 4 bases and at J to 0 bases, leaving 7 bases not matched to a gene. CDR3 DNA: TGCGCCAGCAGCCCCTTGGACAGGGGGACCTCCTACGAGCAGTACTTC. This sequence encodes CASSPLDRGTSYEQYF.

This sequence joins TRBV30 and TRBJ2-3; D is possibly TRBD1 (5 bases). Germline CDR1 and CDR2: GTSNPN and SVGIG (reference sequence). V lost 2 bases, J lost 4 bases, and 10 bases lay in between. This CDR3 has 13 residues. The CDR3 spells CAWSLLGADTQYF. In nucleotides, the CDR3 is TGTGCCTGGAGTTTATTAGGGGCAGATACGCAGTATTTT.

The genes are TRBV30 and TRBJ1-4, with a tentative D call TRBD1 (5 bases). The CDR3 sequence is 14 residues long. Per the germline V gene, CDR1 is GTSNPN and CDR2 is SVGIG (reference sequence). Trimming pared 1 base from V and 1 base from J, leaving 7 bases between. The chain's CDR3 is CAWSGRVTNEKLFF. In DNA, the CDR3 is TGTGCCTGGAGTGGCAGGGTAACTAATGAAAAACTGTTTTTT.

This clone was counted ten times or more. This chain uses TRBV28 with TRBJ1-5, with D possibly being TRBD1 (6 bases). V shed 1 base and J shed 3 bases, with 13 bases lying between them. This CDR3 region has 16 residues. Germline V gene lookup returns CDR1 MDHEN and CDR2 SYDVKM. Here the CDR3 reads CASSLSPTGNNQPQHF. The CDR3 DNA reads TGTGCCAGCAGTTTATCCCCAACAGGGAACAATCAGCCCCAGCATTTT.

The rearrangement joins TRBV14 to TRBJ2-7; D perhaps matches TRBD2 (6 bases). V was cut by 1 base and J by 0 bases, with 10 bases left in between. CDR3 size: 15 residues. Germline loops: CDR1 SGHDN, CDR2 FVKESK. The CDR3 sequence is CASSQVGGLSYEQYF. CDR3 DNA: TGTGCCAGCAGCCAAGTCGGGGGACTCTCCTACGAGCAGTACTTC.

The chain employs TRBV4-1 and TRBJ1-6; the match to TRBD1 covers 7 bases. CDR3 length: 17 amino acids. J was trimmed by 0 bases and V by 6 bases; bases with no gene match: 8. CDR1 and CDR2 (germline): MGHRA, YSYEKL. The CDR3 coding sequence is TGCGCCAGCAGTAGGACGACAGGGAGCTCCTATAATTCACCCCTCCACTTT. This gives the protein CASSRTTGSSYNSPLHF.

The chain carries TRBV7-9 and TRBJ2-3; D uncertain. The CDR3 is 12 residues long. The germline V gene has CDR1 SEHNR and CDR2 FQNEAQ (reference sequence). V was cut by 5 bases and J by 5 bases, with 8 bases left in between. The DNA of the CDR3 is TGTGCCAGCAGCCTGGCGGTAGATACGCAGTATTTT. Protein: CASSLAVDTQYF.

This chain uses TRBV6-5 with TRBJ2-7; 7 nucleotides agree with TRBD1. Germline CDR1 MNHEY, CDR2 SVGAGI. The CDR3 covers 12 residues. With 6 bases clipped from V and 5 bases from J, the junction kept 4 bases outside the gene matches. The CDR3 coding sequence is TGTGCCAGCAGAGGGGGCGTGGACGAGCAGTACTTC. This gives the protein CASRGGVDEQYF.

CDR3 nucleotide sequence: TGTGCCAGCAGTCACCCTACTCGGACAGGGAGCAATGAGCAGTTCTTC. This sequence encodes CASSHPTRTGSNEQFF. This chain links TRBV9 with TRBJ2-1; the match to TRBD1 covers 8 bases. There are 16 residues in the CDR3. CDR1 and CDR2 from the germline V gene are SGDLS and YYNGEE. The J segment lost 6 bases and the V segment lost 5 bases, leaving 13 bases of the junction unmatched.